The source of this T cell receptor (beta chain) is a study of human T cells and chemical hapten exposure. Study-level points and caveats: TCRs above 1 in 1000 frequency did not change with DPC sensitization.

This clonotype was seen many times. The antigen remains unidentified. V trimming: 3 bases; J trimming: 1 base; junction bases outside the gene matches: 0. The germline gives CDR1 SGDLS, CDR2 YYNGEE. The CDR3 consists of 14 residues. The authors' total RNA extraction used unfractionated whole blood. The library gave individual cDNA molecules unique molecular identifiers. The authors' processing: Samples ranged from roughly 20,000 to 700,000 TCRs, with a median of approximately 96,000. TCRdb itself ran the 5' RACE reads through MiXCR, one entry per CDR3 protein. TCRdb, rather than the study authors, made the V and J calls. The profile shows about 140,000 distinct CDR3 sequences, over 3.5% of them singletons.

The rearrangement joins TRBV9 to TRBJ2-3, with TRBD2 matching 9 bases. This receptor was taken from a female donor in good health. CDR3 nucleotide sequence: TGTGCCAGCAGCGGACTAGCGGGCACAGATACGCAGTATTTT. Its protein product is CASSGLAGTDTQYF.